Listed below are T cell receptor beta chains from one sample, sequenced in a study of T cell responses to AZD1222 COVID-19 vaccine. Data came from immunoSEQ multiplex PCR; TCRdb stores just in-frame clones and leaves some out. The sample records about 150,000 clones, approximately 92% being singletons. This material consisted of peripheral blood, taken 28 days after the second AZD1222 dose. The receptors were sampled from an adult who received the AZD1222 COVID-19 vaccine. Each CDR3 is given with its conserved first and last residue. A D gene is named only where the DNA matches it firmly. Some rows have no size entry. The others give once, few or many, or a class for an expanded clone.

CDR3	DNA	D	size	J	V
CASSLERISSYNSPLHF	TGTGCCAGCAGCTTAGAGCGGATAAGCTCCTATAATTCACCCCTCCACTTT	-	-	TRBJ1-6	TRBV11-2
CASSSGDTKSGGYEQYF	TGTGCCAGCAGTTCTGGGGACACAAAGTCGGGAGGCTACGAGCAGTACTTC	-	-	TRBJ2-7	TRBV28
CASSPTGRVYNEQFF	TGTGCCAGCAGTCCAACAGGGAGAGTTTACAATGAGCAGTTCTTC	-	-	TRBJ2-1	TRBV27
CASRTEGSSGTNEQFF	TGTGCCAGCAGAACAGAGGGGTCTAGCGGGACTAATGAGCAGTTCTTC	TRBD2	-	TRBJ2-1	TRBV7-2
CASSFPGGTEAFF	TGCGCCAGCAGCTTCCCAGGGGGCACTGAAGCTTTCTTT	TRBD1	-	TRBJ1-1	TRBV5-1
CASSPPGTAGWNTEAFF	TGTGCCAGCAGCCCCCCAGGGACCGCAGGTTGGAACACTGAAGCTTTCTTT	-	-	TRBJ1-1	TRBV5-5
CAWSAPPRDYEQYF	TGTGCCTGGAGTGCCCCCCCACGGGACTACGAGCAGTACTTC	-	-	TRBJ2-7	TRBV30
CASSDSGYNPGYTF	TGTGCCAGCAGTGACTCGGGGTACAATCCTGGCTACACCTTC	-	few	TRBJ1-2	TRBV6-5
CASSVGGSYNEQFF	TGTGCCAGCAGCGTAGGGGGCTCCTACAATGAGCAGTTCTTC	-	-	TRBJ2-1	TRBV9
CATSGPGLAGPDTQYF	TGTGCCACCAGTGGCCCGGGACTAGCGGGACCAGATACGCAGTATTTT	TRBD2	-	TRBJ2-3	TRBV24-1
CASGQGRGEKLFF	TGTGCCAGCGGGCAGGGTAGAGGTGAAAAACTGTTTTTT	-	-	TRBJ1-4	TRBV19